This T cell receptor beta chain was obtained from a study of shared clonotypes between healthy human individuals. General observations from the study: Naive subsets generally had larger estimated richness than memory subsets. Inspection by rarefaction showed sorted-subset sequencing to be incomplete despite large depth. What limited the represented genetic and exposure-history diversity was the small number of donors.

Authors' processing steps: Filtering of immunoSEQ junctional sequences could not match full-length read filtering. Repertoires were generated with immunoSEQ multiplex PCR, while TCRdb's copy carries only in-frame clones and drops some. D and trimming were read from the DNA, whereas the V and J calls and clone size are those reported in that table. The sample lists about 2 million clones, about 95% occurring once. Terminally differentiated effector memory CD45RA+ cells were left out of the naive CD8 fraction, which was CD45RO-negative and positively selected for CCR7. As regards this clone: The target antigen is unknown. The same CDR3 arises from other DNA sequences in this sample as well.

Deletions cut 4 bases from V and 0 bases from J, with 10 bases between. The germline CDR1 and CDR2 sequences are MGHRA and YSYEKL. The CDR3 extends over 14 amino acids. The V call is TRBV4-1, the J call TRBJ2-7; tentative D call: TRBD1 (6 bases). The source of this sequence is a man aged 18 to 30 in good health. Sequencing was done on a sample of naive CD8+ T cells sorted from blood. CDR3 protein: CASSPDRSSYEQYF. The CDR3 DNA reads as TGCGCCAGCAGCCCCGACAGGAGCTCCTACGAGCAGTACTTC.